The 27 T cell receptor beta chains given below trace back to one sample, sequenced in a study of blood T cell repertoires in COVID-19 (dated by TCRdb to about 2020). Library creation used the immunoSEQ multiplex PCR assay. TCRdb stores this immuneACCESS table with in-frame sequences only. Part of the clones is absent; in the studies checked, under half of the shortfall reflects unresolved V genes, and no reason is known for the rest. This sample comprises roughly 91,000 clones, 60% to 85% of them detected only once. Together, the top ten hold roughly 7.3% of the sample. Sequenced material: peripheral blood. All receptors derive from a man aged 65-85 years with acute or convalescent COVID-19.

About this clone itself: The sample has other DNA sequences that encode this CDR3 too. The chain combines TRBV7-9 with TRBJ1-1; 7 nucleotides align to TRBD1. CDR3 length: 14 residues. The V gene end was trimmed by 2 bases and the J gene end by 4 bases; junction bases not matched to a gene: 4. The germline gives CDR1 SEHNR, CDR2 FQNEAQ (reference sequence). The CDR3 spells CASSLTGQLTEAFF. The CDR3 bases are TGTGCCAGCAGCTTAACGGGACAGCTCACTGAAGCTTTCTTT.

The CDR3 region is CASSLERDRGGETQYF. The CDR3 DNA sequence: TGTGCCAGCAGCTTAGAAAGGGACAGGGGAGGCGAGACCCAGTACTTC. V usage is TRBV7-9 and J usage is TRBJ2-5; TRBD1 matches at 10 bases. This CDR3 has 16 residues. J was trimmed by 5 bases and V by 1 base; bases with no gene match: 7. CDR1 is SEHNR and CDR2 is FQNEAQ in the germline V gene (reference sequence). The full variable domain, with the rest looked up from reference TRBV7-9 and TRBJ2-5, is DTGVSQNPRHKITKRGQNVTFRCDPISEHNRLYWYRQTLGQGPEFLTYFQNEAQLEKSRLLSDRFSAERPKGSFSTLEIQRTEQGDSAMYLCASSLERDRGGETQYFGPGTRLLVL.

This clone was seen a few times. The rearrangement uses TRBV3-1 (or the pseudogene TRBV3-2) and TRBJ2-6, with a tentative D call TRBD1 (6 bases). Trimming cost V 5 bases and J 2 bases, with 13 bases left between them. The CDR3 contains 16 residues. CDR1 is LGHDT, CDR2 YNNKEL, per germline (reference sequence). CDR3 coding DNA: TGTGCCAGCAGCACCGGGACACTTACTGGGGCCAACGTCCTGACTTTC. Amino acid sequence: CASSTGTLTGANVLTF.

The chain recombines TRBV5-1 with TRBJ1-1; 8 positions agree with TRBD1. Germline loops: CDR1 SGHRS, CDR2 YFSETQ. Trimming cost V 1 base and J 4 bases; bases outside gene matches: 12. This CDR3 region has 17 residues. CDR3 in DNA: TGCGCCAGCAGCTTGACCCCGGGACAGGCCCAGCGCACTGAAGCTTTCTTT. This encodes CASSLTPGQAQRTEAFF.

The rearrangement uses TRBV7-2 and TRBJ1-6; D perhaps matches TRBD1 (5 bases). Germline values: CDR1 SGHTA, CDR2 FQGNSA. The CDR3 totals 16 residues. V lost 5 bases and J lost 6, with 17 bases in between. CDR3 loop: CASSPRTGLINSPLHF. The CDR3 nucleotides read TGTGCCAGCAGCCCGAGAACAGGCCTTATTAATTCACCCCTCCACTTT.

This sequence joins TRBV14 and TRBJ2-1, with TRBD1 as a possible D gene (5 bases). V was shortened by 1 base and J by 1 base, with 8 bases between the two germline ends. Germline V CDR1 and CDR2: SGHDN, FVKESK. The CDR3 loop spans 15 amino acids. CDR3 loop: CASSQGTPSYNEQFF. CDR3 DNA sequence: TGTGCCAGCAGCCAAGGGACACCTTCCTACAATGAGCAGTTCTTC.

Only a few counts were recorded for this clone. This chain connects TRBV25-1 to TRBJ1-1; D call uncertain. This CDR3 has 14 residues. Germline V gene sequence: CDR1 MGHDK, CDR2 SYGVNS. The V and J ends lost 1 base and 4 bases respectively, with 10 bases between them. CDR3 nucleotides: TGTGCCAGCAGTGAATCGGGCAGCGGCACTGAAGCTTTCTTT. Translation: CASSESGSGTEAFF.

This clone was detected once. V usage is TRBV5-6 and J usage is TRBJ2-7, with 7 bases matching TRBD1. In germline, CDR1 is SGHDT, CDR2 YYEEEE. The junction had 4 bases not matched to a gene; V was cut back by 3 bases and J by 4 bases. The CDR3 sequence is 13 residues long. This chain's CDR3 is CASSYRDRYEQYF. The CDR3, as DNA: TGTGCCAGCAGCTACCGGGACAGATACGAGCAGTACTTC.

This rearrangement joins TRBV27 to TRBJ2-2; no reliable D call. The V and J ends lost 5 bases and 3 bases respectively, with 10 bases between them. Germline V gives CDR1 MNHEY, CDR2 SMNVEV (reference sequence). The CDR3 is 14 amino acids. The CDR3 loop reads CASSLESHTGELFF. The CDR3 DNA is TGTGCCAGCAGTCTCGAGTCACACACCGGGGAGCTGTTTTTT.

The CDR3 DNA sequence: TGTGCCAGCAGTGGGACAGGGAATCAGCCCCAGCATTTT. Translating it yields CASSGTGNQPQHF. V is TRBV2 and J is TRBJ1-5; 8 bases agree with TRBD1. The V gene end was trimmed by 4 bases and the J gene end by 4 bases; junction bases not matched to a gene: 0. Germline CDR1 is SNHLY and CDR2 is FYNNEI. CDR3 size: 13 residues.

V and J are TRBV20-1 and TRBJ1-1; 7 bases line up with TRBD1. V lost 6 bases to trimming and J lost 11 bases; unmatched junction nucleotides: 9. The germline V gene encodes CDR1 DFQATT and CDR2 SNEGSKA (reference sequence). The CDR3 is 11 residues long. CDR3 protein: CSALTGVDAFF. Here the CDR3 DNA reads TGCAGTGCCCTTACAGGGGTCGATGCTTTCTTT.

The CDR3 region is CATSDPSVMGASETQYF. CDR3 bases: TGTGCCACCAGTGATCCCTCCGTTATGGGGGCGTCAGAGACCCAGTACTTC. The chain employs TRBV24-1 and TRBJ2-5; perhaps TRBD1 as D (6 bases). Germline CDR1 and CDR2: KGHDR and SFDVKD. Trimming left V 3 bases short and J 4 bases short, with 20 bases between. The CDR3 spans 17 residues.

A single count supports this clone. This chain joins TRBV19 and TRBJ1-1; D unresolved. V shed 8 bases and J shed 2 bases, with 15 bases lying between them. CDR3 length: 14 residues. The germline gives CDR1 LNHDA, CDR2 SQIVND (reference sequence). The CDR3 sequence: CASAAVERNTEAFF. The CDR3 DNA follows: TGTGCCAGTGCCGCGGTTGAAAGAAACACTGAAGCTTTCTTT.

A single count supports this clone. V gene TRBV7-9 combines with J gene TRBJ1-1; D gene uncertain. The length of the CDR3 is 15 residues. Germline CDR1 reads SEHNR; CDR2 reads FQNEAQ (reference sequence). V dropped 3 bases and J dropped 4 bases, with 15 bases sitting between them. In DNA form, the CDR3 reads TGTGCCAGCAGCTTCCCAGGAGGGCGCGGCACTGAAGCTTTCTTT. Amino acid sequence: CASSFPGGRGTEAFF.

The chain couples TRBV6-1 to TRBJ1-5; D not resolved. Trimming removed 1 base from V and 6 bases from J, with 10 bases in between. Germline CDR1 and CDR2: MNHNS and SASEGT. This CDR3 contains 14 residues. DNA for the CDR3: TGTGCCAGCAGTGAAGGCGGGGAGGCTCAGCCCCAGCATTTT. Translation: CASSEGGEAQPQHF.

The V gene is TRBV6-5, the J gene TRBJ1-1, with D unresolved. The germline CDR1 and CDR2 sequences are MNHEY and SVGAGI. The CDR3 length is 16 residues. V was clipped by 2 bases and J by 1 base, with 14 bases between them. This chain's CDR3 is CASSYVGGMSNTEAFF. CDR3 in DNA: TGTGCCAGCAGTTACGTTGGAGGAATGTCGAACACTGAAGCTTTCTTT.

This chain links TRBV27 with TRBJ2-2; 7 nucleotides line up with TRBD2. There are 15 residues in the CDR3. Germline CDR1 and CDR2: MNHEY and SMNVEV (reference sequence). V trimming: 3 bases; J trimming: 3 bases; junction bases outside the gene matches: 4. The CDR3 loop reads CASSLGREHTGELFF. CDR3 DNA: TGTGCCAGCAGTTTGGGGCGGGAGCACACCGGGGAGCTGTTTTTT.

The chain combines TRBV28 with TRBJ2-7; TRBD1 matches at 12 bases. The germline CDR1 and CDR2 sequences are MDHEN and SYDVKM. The CDR3 contains 15 residues. Losses at the gene ends were 0 bases for V and 6 bases for J; bases not matched to a gene: 3. The CDR3 nucleotides are TGTGCCAGCAGTTTATGGGGACAGGGGGCAAGCGAGCAGTACTTC. It codes for CASSLWGQGASEQYF.

This chain connects TRBV9 to TRBJ2-4; 10 bases are a match to TRBD2. The V gene's germline CDR1 is SGDLS and CDR2 YYNGEE. CDR3 length: 16 residues. V was clipped by 0 bases and J by 11 bases; unmatched bases: 11. The CDR3 DNA reads as TGTGCCAGCAGCGTAGGAGCGGGAGGGGGTCGTGAGTTTCAGTACTTC. Its translation is CASSVGAGGGREFQYF.

The chain couples TRBV5-4 to TRBJ2-2; weak D call: TRBD2 (6 bases). Germline V lookup: CDR1 SGHNT, CDR2 YYREEE (reference sequence). The CDR3 loop spans 19 amino acids. V was pared by 0 bases and J by 0 bases, with 18 bases between. In DNA form, the CDR3 reads TGTGCCAGCAGCTTGGTGGGCGGGGCGAGCCCCTCGAACACCGGGGAGCTGTTTTTT. Translating it yields CASSLVGGASPSNTGELFF.

The gene calls are TRBV9 and TRBJ2-7; tentative D call: TRBD2 (6 bases). CDR1 SGDLS and CDR2 YYNGEE come from the germline V gene. The V end was cut by 4 bases, the J end by 3 bases, with 17 bases between. The CDR3 runs to 15 residues. The CDR3 protein is CASSPRSGLGYEQYF. The CDR3 DNA is TGTGCCAGCAGCCCCCGTAGCGGACTTGGCTACGAGCAGTACTTC.

This chain links TRBV7-4 with TRBJ2-7; TRBD2 is a possible D gene (5 bases). The V and J ends lost 4 bases and 3 bases respectively, with 10 bases between them. Germline CDR1 SGHVT, CDR2 SQSDAQ. The CDR3 contains 13 residues. In DNA, the CDR3 is TGTGCCAGCAGCTCCGGACTTAACTACGAGCAGTACGTC. Translated, it gives CASSSGLNYEQYV.

Only a few counts were recorded for this clone. This rearrangement joins TRBV11-3 to TRBJ2-3; D is perhaps TRBD1 (5 bases). Germline V gene sequence: CDR1 SGHNT, CDR2 YENEEA. Trimming took off 5 bases at V and 6 bases at J, with 12 bases between the two ends. The CDR3 is made up of 13 amino acids. For the CDR3, the DNA is TGTGCCAGCAGCCTCAGGGTCGCGGATACGCAGTATTTT. Translating it yields CASSLRVADTQYF.

This clone was recorded a few times. The gene calls are TRBV30 and TRBJ1-5, with TRBD1 matching over 9 bases. J gave up 1 base and V 5 bases, and 6 bases lay outside the gene matches. The CDR3 spans 15 residues. The germline V gene encodes CDR1 GTSNPN and CDR2 SVGIG (reference sequence). The CDR3 region has the DNA TGTGCCTGGGACAGGGGGATAGGAAGCAATCAGCCCCAGCATTTT. This sequence encodes CAWDRGIGSNQPQHF.

The CDR3 bases are TGTGCCAGCAGCTTGGTGCGAGGGATACAGTACTTC. Protein sequence: CASSLVRGIQYF. The gene calls are TRBV5-4 and TRBJ2-7, with D possibly being TRBD2 (5 bases). This CDR3 spans 12 amino acids. The germline V gene has CDR1 SGHNT and CDR2 YYREEE (reference sequence). V shed 0 bases and J shed 10 bases, with 11 bases lying between them.

The genes are TRBV24-1 and TRBJ2-5, with D possibly being TRBD2 (6 bases). The germline V gene encodes CDR1 KGHDR and CDR2 SFDVKD. Trimming took off 1 base at V and 4 bases at J, with 21 bases between the two ends. The CDR3 spans 18 residues. DNA for the CDR3: TGTGCCACCAGTGATTTCGTATCGAGGGGCCCGGGGGTAGAGACCCAGTACTTC. This sequence encodes CATSDFVSRGPGVETQYF.

The chain is built from TRBV24-1 and TRBJ2-2; TRBD1 matches 7 bases. V shed 8 bases, J shed 5 bases, and the junction held 10 bases outside the gene matches. The V gene's germline CDR1 is KGHDR and CDR2 SFDVKD. The CDR3 has 15 residues. The CDR3 region is CATKGQSQLTGELFF. Here the CDR3 DNA reads TGTGCCACCAAGGGACAGAGCCAATTGACCGGGGAGCTGTTTTTT.